This TCR beta chain was identified in a study of OX40 agonist ivuxolimab in advanced cancers. Study information: Patients were dosed with the agonistic anti-OX40 (CD134) antibody ivuxolimab. A diagnosis of hepatocellular carcinoma, melanoma, renal cell or head and neck cancer was present in dose-escalation patients. Regarding the study as a whole: The CD4+ and CD8+ T cells in the blood had expanded clonally by week 6 at 0.1 to 3.0 mg/kg.

The assay was immunoSEQ multiplex PCR, and TCRdb's table has in-frame clones only and misses some. Among tens of thousands of clones listed, around 89% were seen once. This CDR3 spans 14 amino acids. Trimming removed 6 bases from V and 3 bases from J; junction bases left unmatched: 3. Germline V CDR1 and CDR2: MNHNS, SASEGT. Comment on this clone: Antigen unknown.

V and J are TRBV6-1 and TRBJ2-2, with TRBD2 identical over 8 bases. The source material was CD4+ or CD8+ T cells sorted from blood, sampled in a trial of the OX40 agonist ivuxolimab. The TCR sequence derives from an adult with an advanced solid tumor such as melanoma, head and neck, liver or kidney cancer. CDR3 sequence: CASRPGGDTGELFF. The DNA of the CDR3 is TGTGCCAGCAGACCCGGGGGGGACACCGGGGAGCTGTTTTTT.